A single T cell receptor beta chain is shown here with its context. The antigen is not known. These data belong to a study of CD8 T cells in ankylosing spondylitis. General study points: The authors reported significant enrichment of disease-linked clones in matched ankylosing spondylitis synovial fluid. Made up of about eight highly homologous variants, a TCR beta motif appeared characteristic of ankylosing spondylitis blood. CD8+ cells made up the disease-linked clones, which were relatively rare in peripheral blood.

This CDR3 region has 13 residues. Germline V gene data show CDR1 as LNHNV and CDR2 as YYDKDF (reference sequence). Trimming pared 9 bases from V and 0 bases from J, leaving 11 bases between. Library preparation for TCR beta used quantitative 5'-RACE with molecular barcodes. TCRdb used MiXCR to reprocess the 5' RACE reads, holding one entry per CDR3 protein. Altogether 750,000 to 850,000 distinct CDR3 sequences are present, roughly 12% being singletons, with the ten largest covering 0.51%. The specimen was blood, either unsorted or a sorted T cell fraction (not recorded which). V is TRBV15 and J is TRBJ1-1, with D tentatively TRBD1 (5 bases). The TCR comes from a male donor with ankylosing spondylitis. The chain's CDR3 is CATSGGVNTEAFF. Here the CDR3 DNA reads TGTGCCACGAGCGGGGGGGTGAACACTGAAGCTTTCTTT.